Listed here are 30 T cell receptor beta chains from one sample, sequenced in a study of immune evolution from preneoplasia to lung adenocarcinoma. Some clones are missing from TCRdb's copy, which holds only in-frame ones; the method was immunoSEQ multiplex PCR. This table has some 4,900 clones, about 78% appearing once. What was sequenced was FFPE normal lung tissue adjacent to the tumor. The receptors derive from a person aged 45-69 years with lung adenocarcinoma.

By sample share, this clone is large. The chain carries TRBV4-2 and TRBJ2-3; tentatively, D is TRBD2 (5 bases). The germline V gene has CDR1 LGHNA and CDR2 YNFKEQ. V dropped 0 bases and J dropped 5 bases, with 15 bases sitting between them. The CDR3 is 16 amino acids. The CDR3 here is CASSQDLWETRDTQYF. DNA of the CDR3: TGTGCCAGCAGCCAAGATCTGTGGGAGACTCGAGATACGCAGTATTTT.

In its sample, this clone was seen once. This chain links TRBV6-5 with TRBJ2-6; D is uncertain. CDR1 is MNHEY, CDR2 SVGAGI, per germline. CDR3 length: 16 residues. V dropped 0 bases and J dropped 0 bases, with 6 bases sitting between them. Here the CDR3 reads CASSYSFGSGANVLTF. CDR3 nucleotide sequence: TGTGCCAGCAGTTACTCTTTCGGCTCTGGGGCCAACGTCCTGACTTTC.

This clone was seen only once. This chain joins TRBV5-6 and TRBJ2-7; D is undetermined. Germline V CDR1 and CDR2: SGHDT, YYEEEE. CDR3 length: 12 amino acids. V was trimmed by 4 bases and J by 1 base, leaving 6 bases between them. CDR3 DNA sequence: TGTGCCAGCAGCCGCCGGTCCTACGAGCAGTACTTC. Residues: CASSRRSYEQYF.

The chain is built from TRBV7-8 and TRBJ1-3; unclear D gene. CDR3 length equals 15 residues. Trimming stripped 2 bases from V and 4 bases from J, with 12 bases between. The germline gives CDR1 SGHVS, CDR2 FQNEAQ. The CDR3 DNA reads TGTGCCAGCAGCTTATCGGCCCCAGGAGGAAACACCATATATTTT. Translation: CASSLSAPGGNTIYF.

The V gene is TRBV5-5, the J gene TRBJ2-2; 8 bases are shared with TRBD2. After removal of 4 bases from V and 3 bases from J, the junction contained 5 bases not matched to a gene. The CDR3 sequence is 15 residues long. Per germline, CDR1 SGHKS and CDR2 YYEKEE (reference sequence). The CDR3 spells CASSPPGGDTGELFF. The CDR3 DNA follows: TGTGCCAGCAGCCCGCCGGGGGGGGACACCGGGGAGCTGTTTTTT.

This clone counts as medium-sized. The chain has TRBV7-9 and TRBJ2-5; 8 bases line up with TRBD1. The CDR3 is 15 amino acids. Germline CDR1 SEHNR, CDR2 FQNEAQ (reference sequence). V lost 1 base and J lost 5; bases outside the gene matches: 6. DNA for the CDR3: TGTGCCAGCAGCTTAGAGGGGGACAGGAGGGAGACCCAGTACTTC. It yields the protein CASSLEGDRRETQYF.

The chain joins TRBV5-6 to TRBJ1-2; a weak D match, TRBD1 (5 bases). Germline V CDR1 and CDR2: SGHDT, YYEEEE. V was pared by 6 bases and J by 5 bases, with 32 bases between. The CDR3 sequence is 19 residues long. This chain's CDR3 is CASTIFNPDSYQERYGYTF. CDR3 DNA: TGTGCCAGCACCATATTTAACCCCGACAGCTACCAGGAGAGGTATGGCTACACCTTC. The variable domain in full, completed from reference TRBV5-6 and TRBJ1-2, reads DAGVTQSPTHLIKTRGQQVTLRCSPKSGHDTVSWYQQALGQGPQFIFQYYEEEERQRGNFPDRFSGHQFPNYSSELNVNALLLGDSALYLCASTIFNPDSYQERYGYTFGSGTRLTVV.

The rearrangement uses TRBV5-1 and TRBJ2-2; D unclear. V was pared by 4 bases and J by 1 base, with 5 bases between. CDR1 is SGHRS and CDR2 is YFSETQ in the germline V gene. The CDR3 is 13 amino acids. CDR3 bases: TGCGCCAGCAGCCCGGAGAACACCGGGGAGCTGTTTTTT. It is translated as CASSPENTGELFF.

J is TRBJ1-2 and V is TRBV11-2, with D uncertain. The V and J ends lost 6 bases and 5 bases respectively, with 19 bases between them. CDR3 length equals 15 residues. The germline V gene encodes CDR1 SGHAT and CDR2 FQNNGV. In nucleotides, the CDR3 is TGTGCCAGCAGTGAATACTCGGGTCTAGGGTATGGCTACACCTTC. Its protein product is CASSEYSGLGYGYTF.

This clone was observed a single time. CDR3 loop: CASTVGTTEFF. As DNA, the CDR3 is TGTGCCAGCACGGTCGGGACTACCGAGTTCTTC. V is TRBV2 and J is TRBJ2-1; 7 positions match TRBD2. CDR1 and CDR2 from the germline V gene are SNHLY and FYNNEI. The V segment lost 7 bases and the J segment 14 bases; nucleotides outside the gene matches: 8. The CDR3 is made up of 11 amino acids.

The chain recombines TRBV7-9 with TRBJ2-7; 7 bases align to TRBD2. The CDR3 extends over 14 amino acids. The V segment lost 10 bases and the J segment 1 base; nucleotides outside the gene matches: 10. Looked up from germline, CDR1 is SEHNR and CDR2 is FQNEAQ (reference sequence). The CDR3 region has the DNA TGTGCCACCCGAGGGCTAGCGGCTTCCTACGAGCAGTACTTC. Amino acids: CATRGLAASYEQYF. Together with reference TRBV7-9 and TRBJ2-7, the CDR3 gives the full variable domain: DTGVSQNPRHKITKRGQNVTFRCDPISEHNRLYWYRQTLGQGPEFLTYFQNEAQLEKSRLLSDRFSAERPKGSFSTLEIQRTEQGDSAMYLCATRGLAASYEQYFGPGTRLTVT.

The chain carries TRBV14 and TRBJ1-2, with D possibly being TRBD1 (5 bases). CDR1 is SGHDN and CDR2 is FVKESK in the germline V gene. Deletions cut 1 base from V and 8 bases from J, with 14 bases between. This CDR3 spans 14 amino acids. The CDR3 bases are TGTGCCAGCAGCCAAGCTGCCAGGGTTGGCGGCTACACCTTC. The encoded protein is CASSQAARVGGYTF.

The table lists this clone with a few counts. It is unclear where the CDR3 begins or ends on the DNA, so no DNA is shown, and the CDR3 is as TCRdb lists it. CDR3 in amino acids: CSVEDRAFGNGELFF. The chain joins TRBV29-1 to TRBJ2-2; the listed D gene, TRBD1, was not tested against the DNA. Germline V gene data show CDR1 as SQVTM and CDR2 as ANQGSEA. The CDR3 is made up of 15 amino acids, end residues included.

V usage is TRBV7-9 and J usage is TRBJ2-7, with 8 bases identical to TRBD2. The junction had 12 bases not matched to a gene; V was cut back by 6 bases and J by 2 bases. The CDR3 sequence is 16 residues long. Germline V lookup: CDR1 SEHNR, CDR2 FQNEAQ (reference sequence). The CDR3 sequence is CASSPLGREDPYEQYF. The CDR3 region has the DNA TGTGCCAGCAGTCCCCTCGGGCGGGAGGACCCCTACGAGCAGTACTTC.

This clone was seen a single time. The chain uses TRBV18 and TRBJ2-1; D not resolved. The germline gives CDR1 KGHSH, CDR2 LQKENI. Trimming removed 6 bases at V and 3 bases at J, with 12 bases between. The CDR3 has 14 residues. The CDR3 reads CASSMITNYNEQFF. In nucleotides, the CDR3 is TGTGCCAGCTCGATGATCACAAACTACAATGAGCAGTTCTTC. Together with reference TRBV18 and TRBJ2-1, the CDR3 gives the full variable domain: NAGVMQNPRHLVRRRGQEARLRCSPMKGHSHVYWYRQLPEEGLKFMVYLQKENIIDESGMPKERFSAEFPKEGPSILRIQQVVRGDSAAYFCASSMITNYNEQFFGPGTRLTVL.

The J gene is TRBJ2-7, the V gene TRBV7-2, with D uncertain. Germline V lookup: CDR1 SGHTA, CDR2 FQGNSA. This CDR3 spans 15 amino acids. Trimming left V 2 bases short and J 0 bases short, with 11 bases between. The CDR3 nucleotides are TGTGCCAGCAGCTTATCAGACATCAGCTCCTACGAGCAGTACTTC. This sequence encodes CASSLSDISSYEQYF.

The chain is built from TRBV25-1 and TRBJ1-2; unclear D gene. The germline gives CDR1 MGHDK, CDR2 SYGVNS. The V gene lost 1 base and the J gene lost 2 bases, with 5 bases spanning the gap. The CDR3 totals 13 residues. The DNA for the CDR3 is TGTGCCAGCAGTGAATGGGGAAACTATGGCTACACCTTC. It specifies CASSEWGNYGYTF.

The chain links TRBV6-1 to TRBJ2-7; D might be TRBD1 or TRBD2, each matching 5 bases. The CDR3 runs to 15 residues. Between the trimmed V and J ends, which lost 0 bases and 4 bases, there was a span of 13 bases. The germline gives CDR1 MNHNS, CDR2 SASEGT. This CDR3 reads CASSEAEAEGYEQYF. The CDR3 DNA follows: TGTGCCAGCAGTGAAGCGGAGGCTGAGGGGTACGAGCAGTACTTC.

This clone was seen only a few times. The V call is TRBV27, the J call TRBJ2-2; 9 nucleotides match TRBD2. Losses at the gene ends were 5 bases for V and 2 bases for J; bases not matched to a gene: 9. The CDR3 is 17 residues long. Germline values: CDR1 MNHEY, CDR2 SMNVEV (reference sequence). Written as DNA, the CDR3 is TGTGCCAGCAGTAAAAATAGCGGGAGAAGTAACACCGGGGAGCTGTTTTTT. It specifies CASSKNSGRSNTGELFF.

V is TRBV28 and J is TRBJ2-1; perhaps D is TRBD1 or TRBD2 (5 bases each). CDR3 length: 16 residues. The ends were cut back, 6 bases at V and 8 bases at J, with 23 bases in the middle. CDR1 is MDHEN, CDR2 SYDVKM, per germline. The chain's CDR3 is CASSPLGRTQGHEQFF. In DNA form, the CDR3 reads TGTGCCAGCAGCCCCCTTGGGCGGACTCAGGGTCATGAGCAGTTCTTC.

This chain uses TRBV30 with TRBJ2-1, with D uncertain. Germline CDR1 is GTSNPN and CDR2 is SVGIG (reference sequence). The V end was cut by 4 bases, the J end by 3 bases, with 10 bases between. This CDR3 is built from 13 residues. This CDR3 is CAWNQALYNEQFF. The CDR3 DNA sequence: TGTGCCTGGAATCAGGCACTCTACAATGAGCAGTTCTTC. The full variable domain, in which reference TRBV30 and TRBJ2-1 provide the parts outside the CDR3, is SQTIHQWPATLVQPVGSPLSLECTVEGTSNPNLYWYRQAAGRGLQLLFYSVGIGQISSEVPQNLSASRPQDRQFILSSKKLLLSDSGFYLCAWNQALYNEQFFGPGTRLTVL.

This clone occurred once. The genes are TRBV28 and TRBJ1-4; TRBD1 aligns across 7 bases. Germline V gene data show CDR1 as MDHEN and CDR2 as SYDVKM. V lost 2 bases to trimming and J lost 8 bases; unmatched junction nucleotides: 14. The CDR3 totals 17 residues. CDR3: CASSLPPRTTGREKLFF. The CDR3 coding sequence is TGTGCCAGCAGTTTACCTCCTCGAACGACAGGGCGGGAAAAACTGTTTTTT.

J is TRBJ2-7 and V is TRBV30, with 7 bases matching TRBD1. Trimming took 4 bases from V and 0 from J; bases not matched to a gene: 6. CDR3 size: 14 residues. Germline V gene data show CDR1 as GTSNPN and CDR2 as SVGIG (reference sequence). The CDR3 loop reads CAWNKGTVSYEQYF. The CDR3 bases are TGTGCCTGGAACAAAGGGACAGTCTCCTACGAGCAGTACTTC.

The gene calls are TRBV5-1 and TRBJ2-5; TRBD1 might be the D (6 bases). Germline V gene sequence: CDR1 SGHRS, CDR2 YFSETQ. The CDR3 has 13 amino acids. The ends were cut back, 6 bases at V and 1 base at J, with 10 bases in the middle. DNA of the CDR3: TGCGCCAGCACTGGACAGTTCCAAGAGACCCAGTACTTC. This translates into CASTGQFQETQYF.

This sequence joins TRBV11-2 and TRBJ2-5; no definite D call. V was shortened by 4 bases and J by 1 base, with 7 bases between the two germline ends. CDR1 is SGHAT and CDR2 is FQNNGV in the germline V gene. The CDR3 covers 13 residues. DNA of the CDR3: TGTGCCAGCAGCTCCGGGCGCCAAGAGACCCAGTACTTC. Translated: CASSSGRQETQYF. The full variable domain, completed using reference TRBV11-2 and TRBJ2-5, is EAGVAQSPRYKIIEKRQSVAFWCNPISGHATLYWYQQILGQGPKLLIQFQNNGVVDDSQLPKDRFSAERLKGVDSTLKIQPAKLEDSAVYLCASSSGRQETQYFGPGTRLLVL.

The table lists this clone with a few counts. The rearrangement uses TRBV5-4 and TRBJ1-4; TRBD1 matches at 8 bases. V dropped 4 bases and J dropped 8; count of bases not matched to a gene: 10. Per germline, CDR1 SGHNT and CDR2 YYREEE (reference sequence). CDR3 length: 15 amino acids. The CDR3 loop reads CASSLYQGAREKLFF. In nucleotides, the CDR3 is TGTGCCAGCAGCCTGTATCAGGGGGCGCGGGAAAAACTGTTTTTT.

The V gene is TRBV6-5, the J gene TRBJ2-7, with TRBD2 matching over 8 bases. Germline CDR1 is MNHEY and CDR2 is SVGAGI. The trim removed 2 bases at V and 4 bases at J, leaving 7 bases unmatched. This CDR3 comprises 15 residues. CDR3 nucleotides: TGTGCCAGCAGTTACACTAGCGGACCTCGGTACGAGCAGTACTTC. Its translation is CASSYTSGPRYEQYF.

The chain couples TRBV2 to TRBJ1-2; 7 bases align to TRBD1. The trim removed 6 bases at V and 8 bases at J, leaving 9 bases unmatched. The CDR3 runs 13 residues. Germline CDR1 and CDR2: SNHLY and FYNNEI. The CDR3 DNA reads TGTGCCAGCAGCCGAACAGGGGCGGGAGGCTACACCTTC. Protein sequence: CASSRTGAGGYTF.

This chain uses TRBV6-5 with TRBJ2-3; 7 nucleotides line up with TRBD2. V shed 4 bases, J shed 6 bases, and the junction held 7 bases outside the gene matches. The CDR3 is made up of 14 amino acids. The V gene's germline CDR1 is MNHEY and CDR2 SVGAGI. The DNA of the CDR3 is TGTGCCAGCAGTTTGGGCGAGGGAGGGGATACGCAGTATTTT. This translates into CASSLGEGGDTQYF.

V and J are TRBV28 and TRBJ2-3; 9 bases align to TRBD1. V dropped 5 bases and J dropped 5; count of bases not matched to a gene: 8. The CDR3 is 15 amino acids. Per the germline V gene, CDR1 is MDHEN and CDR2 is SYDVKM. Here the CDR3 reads CASSKTGGSGDTQYF. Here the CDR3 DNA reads TGTGCCAGCAGTAAGACAGGGGGTTCGGGAGATACGCAGTATTTT.